Listed here are 16 T cell receptor beta chains from one sample, sequenced in a study of blood T cell repertoires in COVID-19. The protocol was immunoSEQ multiplex PCR, while the TCRdb copy is restricted to in-frame clones and leaves out a portion. The sample contains about 420,000 clones, about 90% of which appear only once. The sample consisted of peripheral blood. The receptors derive from a man between 18 and 35 years old with COVID-19, enrolled during active disease.

The chain couples TRBV27 to TRBJ2-7; D not resolved. Germline V gives CDR1 MNHEY, CDR2 SMNVEV (reference sequence). The CDR3 totals 14 residues. The V gene lost 5 bases and the J gene lost 7 bases, with 18 bases spanning the gap. The DNA for the CDR3 is TGTGCCAGCAGTCGCGACTCCTTGGCAAGGGAGCAGTACTTC. Translated: CASSRDSLAREQYF.

This clone was seen a single time. This rearrangement joins TRBV11-1 to TRBJ2-1, with 7 bases matching TRBD1. CDR3 length: 15 residues. V lost 2 bases, J lost 7 bases, and 8 bases stayed unmatched. CDR1 SGHAT and CDR2 FQDESV come from the germline V gene (reference sequence). CDR3 sequence reads: CASSLWTQGENEQFF. The CDR3 nucleotides read TGTGCCAGCAGCTTATGGACGCAGGGGGAAAATGAGCAGTTCTTC.

This clone was seen once. V is TRBV6-1 and J is TRBJ1-3; D gene unclear. CDR1 MNHNS and CDR2 SASEGT come from the germline V gene. This CDR3 contains 13 residues. Trimming cost V 0 bases and J 3 bases, with 3 bases left between them. The CDR3 coding sequence is TGTGCCAGCAGTGAAGCCCATGGAAACACCATATATTTT. It translates to CASSEAHGNTIYF.

The gene calls are TRBV11-3 and TRBJ2-7, with 12 bases lining up with TRBD2. The trim removed 4 bases at V and 5 bases at J, leaving 3 bases unmatched. Germline V gives CDR1 SGHNT, CDR2 YENEEA. The length of the CDR3 is 14 residues. CDR3 in amino acids: CASSSPSGRDEQYF. For the CDR3, the DNA is TGTGCCAGCAGCTCACCTAGCGGGAGGGACGAGCAGTACTTC.

The CDR3 bases are TGTGCTAGTGGCCGGGATAGAAGCCAGTACTTC. Translated, it gives CASGRDRSQYF. The chain has TRBV12-5 and TRBJ2-5; D is possibly TRBD2 (5 bases). CDR3 size: 11 residues. Germline V lookup: CDR1 LGHNT, CDR2 FRNRAP. V shed 6 bases and J shed 10 bases, with 12 bases lying between them.

The chain uses TRBV7-9 and TRBJ2-1; D is possibly TRBD2 (7 bases). The CDR3 has 16 residues. Trimming shortened V by 4 bases and J by 1 base, and 14 bases separated the two germline ends. Germline CDR1 reads SEHNR; CDR2 reads FQNEAQ (reference sequence). The CDR3 region is CASSSQEGGSYNEQFF. The CDR3 coding sequence is TGTGCCAGCAGCTCCCAGGAGGGGGGGTCCTACAATGAGCAGTTCTTC. Variable domain in full (rest from reference TRBV7-9 and TRBJ2-1): DTGVSQNPRHKITKRGQNVTFRCDPISEHNRLYWYRQTLGQGPEFLTYFQNEAQLEKSRLLSDRFSAERPKGSFSTLEIQRTEQGDSAMYLCASSSQEGGSYNEQFFGPGTRLTVL.

This chain uses TRBV12-3 or TRBV12-4 with TRBJ2-7; 11 bases match TRBD1. The CDR3 consists of 13 residues. Trimming cost V 4 bases and J 7 bases; bases outside gene matches: 3. CDR3 nucleotides: TGTGCCAGCAGTTGGGGGACAGGGGGTGAGCAGTACTTC. Translation: CASSWGTGGEQYF.

The chain links TRBV10-1 to TRBJ2-1; 11 bases map to TRBD2. Germline lookup yields CDR1 WNHNN and CDR2 SYGVQD (reference sequence). V was clipped by 6 bases and J by 4 bases; unmatched bases: 11. This CDR3 has 17 amino acids. Here the CDR3 reads CASSPILPSGGYNEQFF. CDR3 DNA: TGCGCCAGCAGCCCTATTCTCCCTAGCGGGGGGTACAATGAGCAGTTCTTC.

The chain couples TRBV11-3 to TRBJ2-7, with D tentatively TRBD1 (5 bases). V dropped 2 bases and J dropped 4 bases, with 9 bases sitting between them. Germline V gene lookup returns CDR1 SGHNT and CDR2 YENEEA. CDR3 length equals 13 residues. As DNA, the CDR3 is TGTGCCAGCAGCTTAAGGGGCGAGTACGAGCAGTACTTC. It yields the protein CASSLRGEYEQYF.

The chain recombines TRBV5-4 with TRBJ1-4, with D possibly TRBD1 on 6 matching bases. Germline V gene data show CDR1 as SGHNT and CDR2 as YYREEE (reference sequence). Trimming removed 1 base from V and 0 bases from J, with 16 bases in between. The CDR3 runs 18 residues. The CDR3 coding sequence is TGTGCCAGCAGCTTGAACCTAGGGGGTCTGACAACTAATGAAAAACTGTTTTTT. This sequence encodes CASSLNLGGLTTNEKLFF.

The rearrangement links TRBV19 to TRBJ1-5; 12 nucleotides agree with TRBD1. The V gene's germline CDR1 is LNHDA and CDR2 SQIVND (reference sequence). CDR3 length: 16 residues. After removal of 4 bases from V and 5 bases from J, the junction contained 6 bases not matched to a gene. CDR3 residues: CASSRGRDRGHQPQHF. The CDR3, as DNA: TGTGCCAGTAGTAGAGGCCGGGACAGGGGGCATCAGCCCCAGCATTTT.

This clone was observed once. V and J are TRBV18 and TRBJ1-6, with TRBD1 matching 9 bases. This CDR3 is built from 17 residues. Germline V lookup: CDR1 KGHSH, CDR2 LQKENI. The V and J ends lost 4 bases and 15 bases, in that order; junction bases with no gene match: 19. CDR3 sequence (DNA): TGTGCCAGCTCACACCTCGGGACAGGGTCTTCTGACCAGCACCTCCACTTT. Encoded protein: CASSHLGTGSSDQHLHF.

This clone showed up just once. The chain recombines TRBV5-4 with TRBJ2-1; 14 bases align to TRBD2. This CDR3 comprises 15 residues. V gave up 4 bases and J gave up 10 bases; unmatched junction bases: 7. Germline assignment: CDR1 SGHNT and CDR2 YYREEE (reference sequence). CDR3 sequence (DNA): TGTGCCAGCAGCCCGGGACTAGCGGGAGTAGGAGAGCAGTTCTTC. Its protein is CASSPGLAGVGEQFF. The full variable domain, its missing parts supplied by reference TRBV5-4 and TRBJ2-1, is ETGVTQSPTHLIKTRGQQVTLRCSSQSGHNTVSWYQQALGQGPQFIFQYYREEENGRGNFPPRFSGLQFPNYSSELNVNALELDDSALYLCASSPGLAGVGEQFFGPGTRLTVL.

The V gene is TRBV2, the J gene TRBJ2-5, with 8 bases aligning to TRBD1. The V gene end was trimmed by 4 bases and the J gene end by 5 bases; junction bases not matched to a gene: 3. The CDR3 consists of 13 residues. The germline CDR1 and CDR2 sequences are SNHLY and FYNNEI. The DNA for the CDR3 is TGTGCCAGCAGTGGGACAGGGACGGAGACCCAGTACTTC. Translation: CASSGTGTETQYF.

The chain combines TRBV2 with TRBJ2-1; the match to TRBD2 covers 10 bases. The germline V gene has CDR1 SNHLY and CDR2 FYNNEI. This CDR3 is built from 14 residues. Trimming at V came to 9 bases and at J to 5 bases, leaving 7 bases not matched to a gene. CDR3 loop: CASSRTSGNNEQFF. The CDR3 DNA follows: TGTGCCAGTTCCCGGACTAGCGGAAACAATGAGCAGTTCTTC.

V usage is TRBV21-1 and J usage is TRBJ2-7; whether TRBD1, the table's D call, matches the DNA was not checked. TRBV21-1 is deemed a pseudogene. The CDR3 is 16 residues long. CDR3 sequence (DNA): TGTGCCAGCAGCAAAGTAAGGGGGACAGGGATGTGCGAGCAGTACTTC. It specifies CASSKVRGTGMCEQYF.